The 6 T cell receptor beta chains below were found in one sample sequenced in a study of blood T cells in healthy people across ages. PCR was performed a second time for roughly 7 to 12 cycles using a sample-barcoded 5' primer and a J-beta primer mix. Using its own MiXCR run on the 5' RACE reads, TCRdb lists one record per CDR3 protein. The sample lists some 290,000 distinct CDR3 sequences, 25% to 30% occurring once. The sequenced sample was blood. The receptors stem from a woman aged 70 to 79 in good health.

V is TRBV12-3 or TRBV12-4 and J is TRBJ1-5, with D maybe TRBD1 (5 bases). Trimming removed 7 bases from V and 4 bases from J, with 8 bases in between. The CDR3 has 12 amino acids. The CDR3 spells CASNAGNQPQHF. CDR3 coding DNA: TGTGCCAGCAACGCAGGGAATCAGCCCCAGCATTTT.

V is TRBV12-3 or TRBV12-4 and J is TRBJ1-2; D unclear. This CDR3 is 12 amino acids long. Trimming took 7 bases from V and 3 from J, leaving 9 bases between them. CDR3 nucleotide sequence: TGTGCCAGCACCCCGAGTGACTATGGCTACACCTTC. This gives the protein CASTPSDYGYTF.

This clonotype showed up just a few times. The gene calls are TRBV15 and TRBJ1-4, with D perhaps matching TRBD1 (5 bases). The CDR3 runs 16 residues. Trimming took off 0 bases at V and 7 bases at J, with 15 bases between the two ends. Germline assignment: CDR1 LNHNV and CDR2 YYDKDF (reference sequence). CDR3 amino acids: CATSRDKPGESEKLFF. The DNA of the CDR3 is TGTGCCACCAGCAGAGATAAGCCGGGGGAGAGTGAAAAACTGTTTTTT.

This clonotype was seen a few times. The rearrangement links TRBV14 to TRBJ2-5; perhaps TRBD2 as D (6 bases). The better agreement between TRBJ2-1 and the DNA end casts doubt on the J call. Germline lookup yields CDR1 SGHDN and CDR2 FVKESK. The CDR3 runs 16 residues. CDR3 coding DNA: TGTGCCAGCAGCCAAGATTTTCCGGGAGTGGGCGATGAGCAGTTCTTC. Translated: CASSQDFPGVGDEQFF.

The chain links TRBV5-1 to TRBJ2-1, with 10 bases identical to TRBD2. The germline gives CDR1 SGHRS, CDR2 YFSETQ. CDR3 length: 15 residues. Losses at the gene ends were 4 bases for V and 8 bases for J; bases not matched to a gene: 9. The CDR3 is CASSLRSGRVDEQFF. The CDR3 DNA follows: TGCGCCAGCAGCCTTAGAAGCGGGAGGGTAGATGAGCAGTTCTTC.

This clonotype showed up just a few times. This chain links TRBV5-6 with TRBJ2-5, with D uncertain. V gave up 5 bases and J gave up 7 bases, with 15 bases separating them. CDR3 size: 13 residues. From germline, CDR1 is SGHDT and CDR2 YYEEEE. Written as DNA, the CDR3 is TGTGCCAGCAGTCCTTTTTGGGAAGGGACCCAGTACTTC. It specifies CASSPFWEGTQYF.